This TCR beta chain originates from a study of T-cell memory formation after mild COVID-19 (dated by TCRdb to the early 2020s). Regarding the research as a whole: TCR sequence clusters from the two donors were found to be largely donor specific. Two young, previously healthy adult volunteers, one female and one male, were included in the cohort. T-cell clones expanding and contracting after mild COVID-19 in a couple of donors were tracked by longitudinal TCRalpha and TCRbeta repertoire sequencing.

Study-wide findings and limitations: Balanced CD4/CD8 phenotypes were observed for clones contracting from day 15 to 85, whereas a bias towards CD4+ was observed for a second wave of clones expanding from day 15 to 37. Some responding clones were found in pre-infection memory, which suggests that pre-existing cross-reactive memory T cells took part in the SARS-CoV-2 response. Only two mild cases were covered in the study, and larger cohorts including severe cases with pre-infection samples were considered necessary. The second-wave clones that peaked on day 37 were not confirmed to be SARS-CoV-2 specific. Contracting CD4+ clones were located mainly in the CM and EM memory subsets, whereas CD8+ clones were found to be enriched in EMRA.

This clonotype came up a few times. The specificity of this receptor is unknown. No clone much larger than this one lies a single base away; base qualities are absent. The germline V and J ends show losses of 6 bases and 5 bases respectively, and no gene match explains 15 bases of the junction. The CDR3 goes from the cysteine to the phenylalanine over 16 residues. The DNA shown is the 48-base CDR3, in frame from base 1. The sequencer listed for this sample is Illumina NovaSeq 6000. TCRalpha and TCRbeta cDNA libraries were built by 5'RACE with constant-segment primers, adding sample barcodes and unique molecular identifiers. RNA was extracted from every sample with Trizol reagent. Library amplification was performed in two PCR steps, and a second sample barcode and Illumina TruSeq adapters were introduced in the second step. Libraries were sequenced on an Illumina NovaSeq with 2 x 150 bp paired-end reads. In the paper's pipeline: The reads were demultiplexed and collapsed into UMI-guided consensus sequences using migec v1.2.7. Using mixcr v2.1.11, UMI consensuses were aligned to TRA and TRB V and J templates and then assembled into clonotypes. Expanded or contracted clonotypes were those called significant by both edgeR and NoisET, with noise models trained on biological replicates. For edgeR calls, a false discovery rate-adjusted p below 0.01 and a log2 fold-change threshold of 1 were applied. As an exploratory analysis of dynamics, max-normalized trajectories of the 1000 most abundant clonotypes were examined by PCA with hierarchical clustering. Each responding clone was given a CD4 or CD8 phenotype based on the CD4+ and CD8+ repertoires, which had been sequenced separately. TCRdb's own reprocessing of the public reads used fastp at Q25 and MiXCR and kept productive beta chains. Records with the same CDR3 protein are collapsed into one entry carrying the most frequent genes and DNA. Clone size and V and J calls follow TCRdb, not the original study. For this sample the table gives roughly 610,000 distinct CDR3 sequences, of which about 18% were detected only once. About 8.1% of the sample is in the top ten clones.

Ficoll-Paque density gradient centrifugation was used to isolate PBMCs. Sample: PBMCs or a T cell subset sorted from them (not recorded which). The TCR originated in an adult woman who had mild COVID-19 (a few samples of this study predate the infection). The sample titles of this study are shuffled in the database, so cell type and time point are left out; the donor was told from shared clones. The chain joins TRBV12-3 or TRBV12-4 to TRBJ2-7, and 8 junction bases match TRBD1. The bases are TGTGCCAGCAGCCGTGGGACAGGAGCCCCTAAGGACGAGCAGTACTTC. Its amino acids are CASSRGTGAPKDEQYF.